One sample yielded the 14 T cell receptor beta chains listed below, sequenced in a study of human T cells and chemical hapten exposure. TCRdb passed the RACE reads through MiXCR, listing each CDR3 protein once. The sample lists roughly 64,000 distinct CDR3 sequences, around 11% occurring once. Described time point: pre-sensitization, week 0. Treatment defined: therapeutic diphenylcyclopropenone sensitization with weekly scalp DPC. This material consisted of whole blood, taken in connection with sensitization to the hapten diphenylcyclopropenone (DPC). The receptors come from a woman in her thirties or forties with alopecia areata. Some clones in this sample may be carry-over from other donors' samples.

With regard to this clonotype: With a much larger clone just one base away, this may be a read error. CDR3 amino acids: CASTPRTSGERYF. In DNA form, the CDR3 reads TGTGCCAGCACCCCTCGGACCTCGGGGGAGCGGTACTTC. The chain recombines TRBV6-2 or TRBV6-3 with TRBJ2-7; D might be TRBD2 (6 bases). This CDR3 comprises 13 residues. Germline V gene data show CDR1 as MNHEY and CDR2 as SVGEGT.

The chain uses TRBV6-6 and TRBJ2-5, with a weak D call TRBD1 (6 bases). The germline gives CDR1 MNHNY, CDR2 SVGAGI (reference sequence). Between the trimmed V and J ends, which lost 6 bases and 4 bases, there was a span of 9 bases. This CDR3 contains 12 residues. DNA of the CDR3: TGTGCCAGCAGAACACAGGGAGAGACCCAGTACTTC. Its protein is CASRTQGETQYF.

This clonotype was picked up a small number of times. The rearrangement links TRBV6-1 to TRBJ1-6; TRBD1 agrees at 7 bases. V lost 5 bases and J lost 8; bases outside the gene matches: 9. The CDR3 has 15 residues. Germline V gene data show CDR1 as MNHNS and CDR2 as SASEGT. CDR3 residues: CASSSLTGADSPLHF. The CDR3 DNA reads TGTGCCAGCAGTTCCCTAACAGGGGCCGATTCACCCCTCCACTTT.

The genes are TRBV20-1 and TRBJ2-3; perhaps TRBD2 as D (6 bases). CDR1 and CDR2 from the germline V gene are DFQATT and SNEGSKA (reference sequence). This CDR3 is built from 15 residues. Deletions cut 4 bases from V and 0 bases from J, with 14 bases between. CDR3 sequence reads: CSAKEGSGSTDTQYF. The DNA of the CDR3 is TGCAGTGCTAAAGAAGGGAGCGGGAGCACAGATACGCAGTATTTT.

This clonotype was seen at least ten times. The gene calls are TRBV27 and TRBJ1-2; 9 bases match TRBD1. Germline CDR1 is MNHEY and CDR2 is SMNVEV (reference sequence). This CDR3 has 14 residues. The trim removed 3 bases at V and 4 bases at J, leaving 3 bases unmatched. CDR3 amino acids: CASSFGQGTYGYTF. CDR3 bases: TGTGCCAGCAGTTTCGGACAGGGGACCTATGGCTACACCTTC.

In this sample, this clonotype turned up many times. The V gene is TRBV5-6, the J gene TRBJ2-1, with TRBD2 matching over 11 bases. The germline V gene encodes CDR1 SGHDT and CDR2 YYEEEE. The CDR3 contains 14 residues. The junction had 2 bases not matched to a gene; V was cut back by 2 bases and J by 7 bases. This CDR3 reads CASSFGTSGNEQFF. CDR3 nucleotides: TGTGCCAGCAGCTTTGGGACTAGCGGTAATGAGCAGTTCTTC.

In regard to this clonotype: With a much larger clone just one base away, this may be a read error. In this CDR3 the conserved last residue, phenylalanine or tryptophan, is missing, so a read error is likely. The chain uses TRBV15 and TRBJ2-5, with 9 bases aligning to TRBD1. The CDR3 has 15 residues. The V gene end was trimmed by 5 bases and the J gene end by 6 bases; junction bases not matched to a gene: 10. Germline CDR1 LNHNV, CDR2 YYDKDF (reference sequence). The CDR3 nucleotides are TGTGCCACCAGCGGCGGACAGGGGACTTCGAAGACCCAGTACTCC. Translating it yields CATSGGQGTSKTQYS.

In its sample, this clonotype was seen once. Just one base apart from a much larger clone, this may be a read error. This chain links TRBV27 with TRBJ2-1, with a possible D match to TRBD2 (6 bases). The CDR3 totals 13 residues. The ends were cut back, 3 bases at V and 8 bases at J, with 11 bases in the middle. Looked up from germline, CDR1 is MNHEY and CDR2 is SMNVEV (reference sequence). The CDR3: CASSLREEHEQFF. The CDR3 nucleotides read TGTGCCAGCAGTTTGCGGGAAGAGCATGAGCAGTTCTTC.

V gene TRBV6-6 combines with J gene TRBJ2-2; 9 positions agree with TRBD1. With 0 bases clipped from V and 4 bases from J, the junction kept 9 bases outside the gene matches. CDR3 size: 18 residues. Germline assignment: CDR1 MNHNY and CDR2 SVGAGI (reference sequence). CDR3 in amino acids: CASSYSIGTGKGTGELFF. The CDR3 coding sequence is TGTGCCAGCAGTTACTCGATCGGGACAGGGAAGGGCACCGGGGAGCTGTTTTTT.

The V and J genes are TRBV10-3 and TRBJ2-7; 12 positions match TRBD1. In germline, CDR1 is ENHRY, CDR2 SYGVKD. The J segment lost 7 bases and the V segment lost 3 bases, leaving 7 bases of the junction unmatched. The CDR3 is made up of 15 amino acids. The CDR3 protein is CAISESWDRGQEQYF. The CDR3 nucleotides read TGTGCCATCAGTGAATCTTGGGACAGGGGGCAGGAGCAGTACTTC.

The chain combines TRBV5-5 with TRBJ2-1, with 8 nucleotides matching TRBD2. Per the germline V gene, CDR1 is SGHKS and CDR2 is YYEKEE (reference sequence). The CDR3 is made up of 17 amino acids. Trimming cost V 3 bases and J 4 bases; bases outside gene matches: 12. The CDR3 DNA follows: TGTGCCAGCAGCTCTGGGAAAGCGGGAGCGGGGTACAATGAGCAGTTCTTC. Protein sequence: CASSSGKAGAGYNEQFF.

This rearrangement joins TRBV6-2 or TRBV6-3 to TRBJ1-1; the D gene is possibly TRBD1 (5 bases). The CDR3 extends over 13 amino acids. V was shortened by 2 bases and J by 6 bases, with 10 bases between the two germline ends. The V gene's germline CDR1 is MNHEY and CDR2 SVGEGT. The CDR3 protein is CASSYRGKAEAFF. The CDR3 nucleotides are TGTGCCAGCAGTTACAGGGGTAAGGCTGAAGCTTTCTTT.

This clonotype was seen many times. The chain recombines TRBV10-3 with TRBJ1-4; no firm D call. V lost 0 bases, J lost 5 bases, and 13 bases lay in between. The germline gives CDR1 ENHRY, CDR2 SYGVKD. There are 16 residues in the CDR3. The CDR3 spells CAISESIWQSNEKLFF. DNA for the CDR3: TGTGCCATCAGTGAGTCGATATGGCAGTCCAATGAAAAACTGTTTTTT.

This clonotype came up a few times. In DNA form, the CDR3 reads TGTGCCAGCAGTTTAGAGTCGGGGGGGAGGCCCCAGCATTTT. This encodes CASSLESGGRPQHF. The chain combines TRBV28 with TRBJ1-5; a possible D gene is TRBD1 (5 bases). This CDR3 comprises 14 residues. V was trimmed by 2 bases and J by 9 bases, leaving 14 bases between them. The germline CDR1 and CDR2 sequences are MDHEN and SYDVKM.